The following is a TCR beta chain sequence with its context. What it recognizes is unknown. Germline CDR1 is LNHDA and CDR2 is SQIVND (reference sequence). The CDR3 has 17 amino acids. V lost 5 bases to trimming and J lost 0 bases; unmatched junction nucleotides: 12. The data are from a study of vaccination and CD4 T cells after COVID-19. Study details: Investigators drew the post-COVID samples a median about 98 days after diagnosis, with a range of 35 to 161.

Time point here: late sampling 161 to 241 days after vaccination in a few convalescent patients. As for treatment: approximately 9-day PBMC culture with coronavirus spike peptide pools or control peptides (ViraFEST assay). Sequenced with the Oncomine TCR Beta short-read assay was DNA taken from cultured CD4+ T cells. Each CDR3 protein is one row after TCRdb ran MiXCR on the PCR reads. The table records 20,000 to 25,000 distinct CDR3 sequences, about 40% of them present only once. The sequence came from a human donor who had recovered from COVID-19. Sequencing was performed on CD4+ T cells from blood, cultured in vitro, taken about 7 months after SARS-CoV-2 vaccination. This chain uses TRBV19 with TRBJ1-2; 7 bases agree with TRBD1. CDR3 coding DNA: TGTGCCAGTAGTGCTCGGGACAGCCATTTAACTAACTATGGCTACACCTTC. Translating gives CASSARDSHLTNYGYTF.